This entry is about one T cell receptor (beta chain). The specificity of this receptor is unknown. Per-base quality was not reported, and no clone a single base away is much larger than it. Library creation used the immunoSEQ multiplex PCR assay. The multiplex PCR relied on a mix of 60 forward primers for TCR Vbeta segments and 13 reverse primers for TCR Jbeta segments. The CDR3 region of rearranged TCR beta genes was amplified from genomic DNA with a multiplex PCR assay. Amplified TCR beta libraries were sequenced as 87-base-pair reads on the Illumina HiSeq System. The original pipeline was this. A later analysis tallied roughly 76 million unique TCR beta chains across the approximately 670 repertoires, and around 12 million of those chains were shared by two or more donors. Raw reads were error-corrected and collapsed into unique sequences by a nearest-neighbor algorithm in which closely related sequences were merged to remove PCR and sequencing errors. CDR3 sequences were aligned to IMGT reference sequences to assign V, D and J gene segments. For a sequence to be retained, a match of at least six nucleotides was required to both a V gene segment and a J gene segment. A rearrangement was called productive if the CDR3 had no stop codons and remained in frame with V and J, and every other rearrangement was called non-productive. Following IMGT convention, CDR3 was defined as the stretch from the second conserved V-encoded cysteine up to the conserved J-encoded phenylalanine. Sequences without an unambiguous match to a single V gene segment were excluded from the earlier analysis of about 640 of the donors. In an earlier analysis of a few hundred of the donors, a V segment was called functional when productive rearrangements were above 56.7%, and segregating when the standard deviation between donors exceeded 5%. A statistical classification framework was built to diagnose cytomegalovirus status from the catalog of TCR beta chain sequences. In a later analysis, TCR nucleotide sequences were compared against IMGT/GENE-DB human TR gene sequences so that V and J genes could be assigned. A later analysis assigned CDR3 sequences and most-parsimonious VDJ recombination scenarios with the TCRdist pipeline. In a later analysis, every TCR beta chain was defined by the combination of its CDR3 amino acid sequence and its V-gene family, and reads without a unique V-gene family were dropped. In a later analysis, 450 to 600 highly shared, low-generation-probability nucleotide sequences were removed to address suspected cross-contamination and a sequencing artifact. A later analysis calculated a clonal expansion index for each public chain from normalized within-repertoire ranks of inferred template counts. Generation probabilities in a later analysis came from a VDJ recombination model fitted to out-of-frame rearrangements, and those results were checked against IGoR. In a later analysis, hypergeometric tests were used to score TCR-TCR, TCR-HLA and TCR-CMV co-occurrence, with a repertoire-size bias correction applied to TCR pairs. To estimate false discovery rates, a later analysis permuted the HLA or CMV assignments 20 times. A later analysis grouped co-occurring TCRs with DBSCAN, adding TCRdist sequence similarity when clustering within HLA-allele-positive subsets. Co-occurrence clustering excluded repertoires with fewer than 30,000 or more than 120,000 public chains, plus five with anomalous nucleotide sharing. The table comes from immuneACCESS by way of TCRdb, which keeps in-frame sequences with V and J called. Part of the clones is missing from these tables; in studies checked, under half for an unresolved V gene and the rest for unknown reasons. Clone size and the V and J calls come from that table; the DNA yielded D and trimming. This sample gives 120,000 or so clones in total; 60% to 85% of them show up just once. 2.7% of the sample is held by the ten biggest clonotypes.

The sample is drawn from a study of cytomegalovirus exposure and HLA in healthy donors (dated by TCRdb to about 2017). In terms of the full investigation: In an earlier analysis of about 560 of the donors, about 260 Gb of sequence data and 100 million or so unique TCR beta sequences from roughly 200 million T cells were reported. The study was designed to test whether signatures of past pathogen exposure could be identified by cataloging public T cell receptors. Roughly 300 gigabases of sequencing data and around 85 million unique TCR sequences made up an early release that covered under 750 HLA-typed donors. The study profiled the T cell repertoires of hundreds of subjects by immunosequencing and related them to cytomegalovirus serostatus. In addition to the first cohort of 650 to 750 subjects, a separate validation cohort of 120 different subjects was used. Every repertoire in the discovery cohort had been generated on one and the same sequencing platform. In an earlier analysis of roughly 540 of the donors, high-throughput TCR beta sequencing was used to judge whether each TCR beta V gene segment behaved as functional or pseudogenic. Among the roughly 400 genotyped donors, approximately 77% belonged to the genetic ancestry cluster associated with self-reported Caucasian donors. Because of strong linkage in the cohort, five DR-DQ haplotypes were treated as single units for association and clustering. To predict cytomegalovirus infection status, the study brought together high-throughput TCR immunosequencing, statistical association of individual TCRs with disease status, and machine learning. The number of donors typed differed by locus, with about 629-640 for A, B, C, DRB1 and DQB1, approximately 500 for DQA1, nearly 610 for DPA1, and approximately 470 for DPB1. In a later genetic analysis, genome-wide SNP genotypes for about 55% of the 666 donors were used, and that subset was treated as a discovery cohort. Across around 400 genotyped donors of the cohort, an average of about 220,000 unique TCR beta nucleotide sequences per donor were sequenced, and about a sixth of those sequences were non-productive. Donor age, sex, ethnicity and CMV serostatus were compiled together with the repertoire data. Both class I and class II loci were covered by HLA typing, at four-digit resolution. Rather than drawing on any new phenotypic data, the later analysis identified candidate immune exposures from TCR beta sequences and the way those sequences occurred across donors. A later analysis re-analyzed previously published TCR beta repertoires from 550 to 700 donors and added high-resolution HLA genotyping to study TCR occurrence patterns. The investigation overall reported the following: In a later analysis, 16,951 TCR beta sequences were associated with specific HLA alleles at a false discovery rate of 0.05. The presence/absence analyses assumed that sequencing depth was roughly uniform across donors, and that assumption may not be true. Only TCR beta chains were sequenced in this cohort, and the absence of alpha or paired-chain data limited detectable features. Because some donors lacked HLA typing at each locus, the association tests relied only on the typed subset. In a later analysis, several top co-occurrence clusters were reported to appear linked to parvovirus B19, influenza, CMV and Epstein-Barr virus. A group of highly shared sequence variants was considered likely to be a technical artifact of the sequencing pipeline. An association between a missense DCLRE1C variant and V-gene and J-gene trimming of TCR beta chains was found in a later genetic analysis and replicated in an independent cohort. Strong co-occurrence of HLA alleles, especially DR and DQ, made assigning TCR associations to individual alleles difficult. In the study, approximately 160 TCR beta chains were listed as associated with cytomegalovirus. According to the authors, the approach could potentially be generalized to other disease states and immunological phenotypes. In vitro tests confirmed that a few of the cytomegalovirus-associated TCR beta chains recognize cytomegalovirus antigens. A later genetic analysis reported fewer N-insertions in productive TCRs among donors in an Asian-associated ancestry cluster than the roughly 700-donor mean. In an earlier analysis of 587 of the donors, most TCR beta V segments appeared in productive rearrangements about 87% or about 30% of the time, broadly matching IMGT annotations. Across donors, most TCR sequences were observed very rarely, whereas some public TCRs were present in many individuals. A further reported finding was that TCR beta sequences accurately predicted the HLA-A and HLA-B alleles for most subjects in the first cohort. In a later analysis, HLA-associated TCR beta chains showed more clonal expansion and lower generation probabilities than non-associated chains that were equally common. According to a later analysis, TCR association rates differed among HLA loci, with DRB1 alleles showing the most associated TCRs and HLA-C alleles showing the fewest. The classifier was reported to diagnose cytomegalovirus status with high specificity and sensitivity in both the original cohort and the validation cohort. The earlier analysis of 450 to 700 of the donors excluded approximately 15 rarely observed V segments, including chromosome 9 orphons, because counts were too low. The only immune exposure information available for the cohort was CMV serostatus. Correlated functional status among segregating V segments might reflect linkage disequilibrium, but an unknown experimental factor could not be ruled out. In a later analysis, most CMV-associated TCR beta chains were found to appear HLA-restricted, with HLA associations seemingly driven largely by CMV exposure.

In total, approximately 690 healthy bone marrow donors made up the cohort. At the time of sampling, every cohort member was nominally healthy, though immune exposures that went unrecorded were likely present. The donor tested CMV seropositive and was one of the 289 seropositive cohort members. Each donor provided a peripheral blood sample, and peripheral blood mononuclear cells were used for TCR beta sequencing. The Qiagen DNeasy Blood Extraction Kit was used to extract genomic DNA from the blood cell samples. This receptor was obtained from a woman aged 40 to 50 in good health and CMV-seropositive. Sample: PBMCs.

CDR3 region: CASSPKVGGADEAFF. Read as DNA, the sequence is TGTGCCAGCAGCCCAAAAGTCGGAGGGGCTGATGAAGCTTTCTTT. Recombination joined TRBV7-9 with TRBJ1-1, with TRBD1 perhaps the D gene, on 5 matching bases. The CDR3, from cysteine to phenylalanine, totals 15 residues. The retained sequence is limited to the CDR3, 45 bases, with the frame set at the first base. The germline V gene (reference sequence) yields SEHNR for CDR1 and FQNEAQ for CDR2. V and J lose 5 bases and 7 bases, and a span of 20 bases separates them.